This T cell receptor (beta chain) was sequenced in a study of cytomegalovirus exposure and HLA in healthy donors. Study observations and caveats: A later analysis linked a missense DCLRE1C variant to TCR beta V- and J-gene trimming.

CDR3 length equals 13 residues. V gave up 2 bases and J gave up 4 bases; unmatched junction bases: 1. In germline, CDR1 is MNHEY, CDR2 SVGAGI. In the case of this clone: Its antigen is still unknown.

It was healthy bone marrow donors who served as donors. Primers for the PCR totalled 60 Vbeta and 13 Jbeta. Repertoires were generated with immunoSEQ multiplex PCR, while TCRdb's copy carries only in-frame clones and drops some. The sample holds about 160,000 clones, roughly 80% seen once. This receptor was obtained from a man between 25 and 39 years old in good health and CMV-seronegative. The chain is built from TRBV6-5 and TRBJ1-1, with 7 bases matching TRBD1. Sequenced: PBMCs. The CDR3 reads CASSYRDSTEAFF. In DNA, the CDR3 is TGTGCCAGCAGTTACCGGGACAGCACTGAAGCTTTCTTT.